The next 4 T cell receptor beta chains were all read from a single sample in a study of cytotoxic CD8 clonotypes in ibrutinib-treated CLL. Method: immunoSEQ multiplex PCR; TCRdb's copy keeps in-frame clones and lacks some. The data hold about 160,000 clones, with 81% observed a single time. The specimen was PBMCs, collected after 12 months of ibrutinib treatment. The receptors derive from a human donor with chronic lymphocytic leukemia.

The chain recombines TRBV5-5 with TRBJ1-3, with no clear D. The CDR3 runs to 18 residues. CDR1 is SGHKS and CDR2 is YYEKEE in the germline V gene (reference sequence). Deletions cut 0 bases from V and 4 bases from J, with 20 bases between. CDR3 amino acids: CASSLDYGPHVTGNTIYF. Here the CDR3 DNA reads TGTGCCAGCAGCTTGGATTATGGGCCACATGTAACCGGAAACACCATATATTTT.

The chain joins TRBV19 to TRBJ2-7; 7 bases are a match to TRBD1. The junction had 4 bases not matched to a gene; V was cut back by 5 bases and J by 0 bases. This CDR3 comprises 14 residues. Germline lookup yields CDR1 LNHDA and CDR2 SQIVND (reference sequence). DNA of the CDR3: TGTGCCAGTAGTGTAGGACAGGCCTCCTACGAGCAGTACTTC. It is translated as CASSVGQASYEQYF.

The CDR3 is CASSRGQSYEQYF. The CDR3 coding sequence is TGTGCCAGCAGCCGAGGACAGTCCTACGAGCAGTACTTC. J is TRBJ2-7 and V is TRBV27; TRBD1 is a possible D gene (6 bases). Germline V lookup: CDR1 MNHEY, CDR2 SMNVEV (reference sequence). V lost 6 bases, J lost 1 base, and 10 bases lay in between. The CDR3 extends over 13 amino acids.

The CDR3 sequence is CASKEGSSYNSPLHF. The DNA for the CDR3 is TGCGCCAGCAAGGAGGGGAGCTCCTATAATTCACCCCTCCACTTT. The chain uses TRBV5-1 and TRBJ1-6; maybe TRBD1 (5 bases). CDR1 and CDR2 from the germline V gene are SGHRS and YFSETQ. This CDR3 has 15 amino acids. The V end was cut by 6 bases, the J end by 0 bases, with 10 bases between.